One and the same sample provided the 5 T cell receptor beta chains below, sequenced in a study of blood T cell repertoires in COVID-19. Generated by immunoSEQ multiplex PCR, the TCRdb table keeps only in-frame clones and is missing some. The table lists about 140,000 clones, less than 85% of them singletons. Sequencing was done on a sample of peripheral blood. Source of these receptors: a woman aged 80 or over in a cohort sampled during active or convalescent COVID-19.

This clone occurred once. The CDR3 protein is CSAQQGDTIYF. In DNA form, the CDR3 reads TGCAGCGCCCAACAGGGGGACACCATATATTTT. V is TRBV29-1 and J is TRBJ1-3; TRBD1 matches at 8 bases. Germline V gene sequence: CDR1 SQVTM, CDR2 ANQGSEA. Trimming cost V 7 bases and J 8 bases; bases outside gene matches: 4. The CDR3 covers 11 residues.

The V and J genes are TRBV19 and TRBJ2-7; tentative D call: TRBD1 (7 bases). This CDR3 comprises 20 residues. In germline, CDR1 is LNHDA, CDR2 SQIVND (reference sequence). Between the trimmed V and J ends, which lost 3 bases and 3 bases, there was a span of 30 bases. The CDR3 loop is CASSIYTGVIGGCSSYEQYV. The CDR3 region has the DNA TGTGCCAGTAGTATTTATACAGGGGTAATAGGAGGGTGTAGCAGCTACGAGCAGTACGTC.

The rearrangement links TRBV3-1 (or the pseudogene TRBV3-2) to TRBJ2-7; 8 bases line up with TRBD1. The CDR3 is 15 residues long. J lost 4 bases, V lost 1 base, and 6 bases had no gene match. CDR1 and CDR2 from the germline V gene are LGHDT and YNNKEL (reference sequence). CDR3 nucleotides: TGTGCCAGCAGCCAAGTCTGGACAGGGCGGTACGAGCAGTACTTC. Translated, it gives CASSQVWTGRYEQYF.

This chain joins TRBV19 and TRBJ2-3, with TRBD1 identical over 7 bases. The CDR3 consists of 15 residues. V lost 6 bases and J lost 4; bases outside the gene matches: 10. The germline V gene encodes CDR1 LNHDA and CDR2 SQIVND (reference sequence). As DNA, the CDR3 is TGTGCCAGTAGAAATCCCGGGACAGTGCCAGATACGCAGTATTTT. It yields the protein CASRNPGTVPDTQYF.

This rearrangement joins TRBV24-1 to TRBJ2-5; 8 nucleotides line up with TRBD1. Germline lookup yields CDR1 KGHDR and CDR2 SFDVKD. V lost 5 bases, J lost 0 bases, and 7 bases stayed unmatched. The CDR3 has 16 amino acids. The CDR3 nucleotides are TGTGCCACCAGTGGTGGGACAGGACCGTACCAAGAGACCCAGTACTTC. This codes for CATSGGTGPYQETQYF.